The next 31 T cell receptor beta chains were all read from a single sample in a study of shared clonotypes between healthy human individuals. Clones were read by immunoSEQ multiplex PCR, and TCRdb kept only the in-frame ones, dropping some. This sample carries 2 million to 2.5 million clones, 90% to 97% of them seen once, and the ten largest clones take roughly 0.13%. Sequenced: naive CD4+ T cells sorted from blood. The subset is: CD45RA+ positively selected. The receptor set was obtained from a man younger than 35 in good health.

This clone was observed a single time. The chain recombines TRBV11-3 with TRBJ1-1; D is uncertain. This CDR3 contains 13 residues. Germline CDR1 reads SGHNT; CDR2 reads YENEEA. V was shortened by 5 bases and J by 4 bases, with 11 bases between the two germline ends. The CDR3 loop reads CASSLRASTEAFF. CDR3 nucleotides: TGTGCCAGCAGCCTCCGGGCTTCCACTGAAGCTTTCTTT.

The DNA for the CDR3 is TGTGCCAGCAGCTTGGGAGCGGGAGAAGTCTACGAGCAGTACTTC. Translated, it gives CASSLGAGEVYEQYF. J is TRBJ2-7 and V is TRBV5-4; 8 bases align to TRBD2. The CDR3 sequence is 15 residues long. From germline, CDR1 is SGHNT and CDR2 YYREEE (reference sequence). V lost 0 bases, J lost 3 bases, and 5 bases stayed unmatched.

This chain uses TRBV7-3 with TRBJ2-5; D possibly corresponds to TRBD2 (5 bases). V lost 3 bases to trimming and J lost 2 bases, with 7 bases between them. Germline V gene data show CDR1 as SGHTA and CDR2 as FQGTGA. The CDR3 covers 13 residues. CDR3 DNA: TGTGCCAGCAGCTTGACTAAGCAAGAGACCCAGTACTTC. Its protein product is CASSLTKQETQYF.

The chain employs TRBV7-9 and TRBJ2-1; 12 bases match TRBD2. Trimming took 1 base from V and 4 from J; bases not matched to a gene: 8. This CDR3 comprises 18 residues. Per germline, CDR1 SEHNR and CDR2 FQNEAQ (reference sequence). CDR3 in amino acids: CASSLGRLAGDSYNEQFF. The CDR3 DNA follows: TGTGCCAGCAGCTTAGGGAGACTAGCGGGGGATTCGTACAATGAGCAGTTCTTC.

CDR3 amino acids: CASSVVTGANQPQHF. The DNA for the CDR3 is TGTGCCAGCAGCGTCGTGACAGGGGCGAATCAGCCCCAGCATTTT. The chain employs TRBV7-8 and TRBJ1-5, with 8 nucleotides matching TRBD1. Germline CDR1 reads SGHVS; CDR2 reads FQNEAQ. The CDR3 is 15 residues long. V lost 5 bases, J lost 4 bases, and 7 bases stayed unmatched. The variable domain in full, with the rest retrieved from reference TRBV7-8 and TRBJ1-5, is GAGVSQSPRYKVAKRGQDVALRCDPISGHVSLFWYQQALGQGPEFLTYFQNEAQLDKSGLPSDRFFAERPEGSVSTLKIQRTQQEDSAVYLCASSVVTGANQPQHFGDGTRLSIL.

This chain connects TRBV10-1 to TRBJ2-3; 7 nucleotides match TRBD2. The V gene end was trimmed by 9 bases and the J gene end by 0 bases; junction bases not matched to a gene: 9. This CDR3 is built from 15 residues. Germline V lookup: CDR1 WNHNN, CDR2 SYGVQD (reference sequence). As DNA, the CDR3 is TGCGCCAGTCGAGCGGGACCTCTAAGCACAGATACGCAGTATTTT. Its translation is CASRAGPLSTDTQYF.

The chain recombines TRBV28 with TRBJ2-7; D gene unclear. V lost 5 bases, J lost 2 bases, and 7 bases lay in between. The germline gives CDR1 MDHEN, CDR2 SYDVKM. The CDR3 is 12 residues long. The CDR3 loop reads CASSTPTYEQYF. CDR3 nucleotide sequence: TGTGCCAGCAGTACCCCGACCTACGAGCAGTACTTC.

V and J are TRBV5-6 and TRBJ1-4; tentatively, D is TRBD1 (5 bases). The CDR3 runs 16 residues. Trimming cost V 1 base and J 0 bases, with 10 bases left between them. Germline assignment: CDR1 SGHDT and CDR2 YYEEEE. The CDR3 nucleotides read TGTGCCAGCAGCTTGCGCAGGGCAACAACTAATGAAAAACTGTTTTTT. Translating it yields CASSLRRATTNEKLFF.

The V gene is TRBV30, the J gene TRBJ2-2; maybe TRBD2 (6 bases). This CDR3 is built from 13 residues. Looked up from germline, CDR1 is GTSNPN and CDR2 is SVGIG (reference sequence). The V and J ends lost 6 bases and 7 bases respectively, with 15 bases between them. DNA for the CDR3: TGTGCCTGCCGGGACTTTGGTAACGGGGAGCTGTTTTTT. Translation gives CACRDFGNGELFF.

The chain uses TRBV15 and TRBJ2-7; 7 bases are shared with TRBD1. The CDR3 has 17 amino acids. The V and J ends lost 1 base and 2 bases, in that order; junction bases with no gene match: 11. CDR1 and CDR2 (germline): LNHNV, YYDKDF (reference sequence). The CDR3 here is CATSRVTGTVLPYEQYF. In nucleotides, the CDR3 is TGTGCCACCAGCAGAGTGACCGGGACAGTTCTGCCCTACGAGCAGTACTTC.

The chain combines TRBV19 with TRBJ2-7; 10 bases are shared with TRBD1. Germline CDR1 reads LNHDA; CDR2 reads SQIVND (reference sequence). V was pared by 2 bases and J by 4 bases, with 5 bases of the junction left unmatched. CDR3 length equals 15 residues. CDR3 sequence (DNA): TGTGCCAGTAGTATATCCCGACAGGGGGCTTACGAGCAGTACTTC. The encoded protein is CASSISRQGAYEQYF.

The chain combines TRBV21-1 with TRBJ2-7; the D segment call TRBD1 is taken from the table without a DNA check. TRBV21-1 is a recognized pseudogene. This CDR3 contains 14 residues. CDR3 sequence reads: CASTRLQGKYEQYF. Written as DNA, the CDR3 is TGTGCCAGCACCCGGCTACAGGGTAAGTACGAGCAGTACTTC.

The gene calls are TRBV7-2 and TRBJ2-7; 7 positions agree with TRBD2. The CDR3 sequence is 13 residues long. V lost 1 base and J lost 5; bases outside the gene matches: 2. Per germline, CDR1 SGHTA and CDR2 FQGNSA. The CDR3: CASSLELADEQYF. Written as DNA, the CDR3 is TGTGCCAGCAGCTTAGAGCTAGCGGACGAGCAGTACTTC.

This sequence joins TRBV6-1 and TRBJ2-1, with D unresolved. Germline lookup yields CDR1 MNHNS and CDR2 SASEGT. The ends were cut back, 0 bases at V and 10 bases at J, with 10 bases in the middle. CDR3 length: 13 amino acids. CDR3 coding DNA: TGTGCCAGCAGTGAAGCATATTCGGCCGAGCAGTTCTTC. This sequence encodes CASSEAYSAEQFF.

Here the CDR3 DNA reads TGTGCCAGCAGTTACGCCACAGGGGGCGATGAGCAGTTCTTC. This codes for CASSYATGGDEQFF. This chain connects TRBV6-6 to TRBJ2-1; 9 bases are shared with TRBD1. The length of the CDR3 is 14 residues. Germline assignment: CDR1 MNHNY and CDR2 SVGAGI (reference sequence). With V trimmed by 2 bases and J by 8 bases, 4 bases remained unmatched.

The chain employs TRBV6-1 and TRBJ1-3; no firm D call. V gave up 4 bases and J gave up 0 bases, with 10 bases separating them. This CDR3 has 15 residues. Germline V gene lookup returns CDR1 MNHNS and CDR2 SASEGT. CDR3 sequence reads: CASSVELLSGNTIYF. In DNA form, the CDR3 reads TGTGCCAGCAGTGTGGAGTTGCTCTCTGGAAACACCATATATTTT.

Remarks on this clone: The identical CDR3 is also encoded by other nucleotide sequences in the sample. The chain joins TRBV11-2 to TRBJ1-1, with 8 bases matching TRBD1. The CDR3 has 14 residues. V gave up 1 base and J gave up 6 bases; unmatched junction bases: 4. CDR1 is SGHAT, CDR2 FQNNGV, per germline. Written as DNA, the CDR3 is TGTGCCAGCAGCTTAGGGCAGGGGGCATCTGAAGCTTTCTTT. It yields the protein CASSLGQGASEAFF.

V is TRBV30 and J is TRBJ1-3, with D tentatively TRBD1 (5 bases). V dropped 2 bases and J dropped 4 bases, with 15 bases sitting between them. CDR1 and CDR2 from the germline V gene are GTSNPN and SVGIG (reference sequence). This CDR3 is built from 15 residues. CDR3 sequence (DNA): TGTGCCTGGAGTCCCCCCGAGCAGGGAGGAAACACCATATATTTT. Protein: CAWSPPEQGGNTIYF.

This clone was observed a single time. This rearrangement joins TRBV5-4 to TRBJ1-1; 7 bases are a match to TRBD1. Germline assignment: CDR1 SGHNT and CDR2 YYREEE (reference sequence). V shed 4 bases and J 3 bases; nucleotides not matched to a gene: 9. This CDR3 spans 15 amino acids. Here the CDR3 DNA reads TGTGCCAGCAGCCTAAAGACAGGGCGGGACACTGAAGCTTTCTTT. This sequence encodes CASSLKTGRDTEAFF.

The CDR3 DNA follows: TGCGCCAGCAGCTTTGGACTAGCGGGGGCGCTAAATACGCAGTATTTT. This encodes CASSFGLAGALNTQYF. The rearrangement uses TRBV5-1 and TRBJ2-3, with 13 nucleotides matching TRBD2. The V and J ends lost 2 bases and 7 bases, in that order; junction bases with no gene match: 7. CDR1 and CDR2 (germline): SGHRS, YFSETQ. The CDR3 contains 16 residues.

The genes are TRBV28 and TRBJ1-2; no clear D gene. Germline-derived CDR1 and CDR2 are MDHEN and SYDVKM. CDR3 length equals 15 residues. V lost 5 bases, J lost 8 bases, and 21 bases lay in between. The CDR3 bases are TGTGCCAGCAGTGCCGAAGGTATGGCACCTCGCGGCTACACCTTC. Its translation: CASSAEGMAPRGYTF.

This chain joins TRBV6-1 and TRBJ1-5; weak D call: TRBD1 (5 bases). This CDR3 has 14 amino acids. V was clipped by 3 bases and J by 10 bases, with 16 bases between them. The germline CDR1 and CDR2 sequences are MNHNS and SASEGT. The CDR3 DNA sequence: TGTGCCAGCAGTGACAGGGAGCAATCACAACCCCAGCATTTT. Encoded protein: CASSDREQSQPQHF.

Here the CDR3 reads CATTRLTSSASEQYF. DNA of the CDR3: TGTGCCACAACTAGGTTAACTAGCAGTGCTTCCGAGCAGTACTTC. J is TRBJ2-7 and V is TRBV2; D perhaps matches TRBD2 (6 bases). CDR1 is SNHLY, CDR2 FYNNEI, per germline. Between the trimmed V and J ends, which lost 10 bases and 6 bases, there was a span of 25 bases. The CDR3 spans 15 residues.

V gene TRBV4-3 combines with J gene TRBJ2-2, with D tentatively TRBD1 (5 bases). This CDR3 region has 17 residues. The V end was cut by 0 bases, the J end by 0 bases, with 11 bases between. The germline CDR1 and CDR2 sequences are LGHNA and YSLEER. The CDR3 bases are TGCGCCAGCAGCCAAGATTTTGAGACAGCGAACACCGGGGAGCTGTTTTTT. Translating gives CASSQDFETANTGELFF.

The CDR3 coding sequence is TGTGCCAGCAGCTTAGCGGGGGCAAACACTGAAGCTTTCTTT. This translates into CASSLAGANTEAFF. This sequence joins TRBV7-2 and TRBJ1-1; weak D call: TRBD1 (6 bases). Germline loops: CDR1 SGHTA, CDR2 FQGNSA. The V end was cut by 0 bases, the J end by 2 bases, with 7 bases between. The CDR3 extends over 14 amino acids.

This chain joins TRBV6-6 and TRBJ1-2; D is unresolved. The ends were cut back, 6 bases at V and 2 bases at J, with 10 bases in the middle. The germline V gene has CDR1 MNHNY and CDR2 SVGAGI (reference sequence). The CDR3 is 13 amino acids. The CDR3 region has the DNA TGTGCCAGCAGCCTGATAGGGAACTATGGCTACACCTTC. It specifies CASSLIGNYGYTF.

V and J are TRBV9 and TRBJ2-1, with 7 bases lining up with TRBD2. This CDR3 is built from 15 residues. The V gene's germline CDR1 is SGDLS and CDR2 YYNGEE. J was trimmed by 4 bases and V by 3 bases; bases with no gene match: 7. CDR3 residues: CASSEMGGGYNEQFF. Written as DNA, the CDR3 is TGTGCCAGCAGCGAGATGGGCGGGGGTTACAATGAGCAGTTCTTC.

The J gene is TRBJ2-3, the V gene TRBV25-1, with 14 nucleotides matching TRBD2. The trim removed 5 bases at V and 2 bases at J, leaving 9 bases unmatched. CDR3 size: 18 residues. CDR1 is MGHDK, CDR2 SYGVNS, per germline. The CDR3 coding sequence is TGTGCCAGCAGTCCATCCGGGACTAGCGGGAGAACCACAGATACGCAGTATTTT. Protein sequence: CASSPSGTSGRTTDTQYF. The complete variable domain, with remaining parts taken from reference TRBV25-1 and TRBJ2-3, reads EADIYQTPRYLVIGTGKKITLECSQTMGHDKMYWYQQDPGMELHLIHYSYGVNSTEKGDLSSESTVSRIRTEHFPLTLESARPSHTSQYLCASSPSGTSGRTTDTQYFGPGTRLTVL.

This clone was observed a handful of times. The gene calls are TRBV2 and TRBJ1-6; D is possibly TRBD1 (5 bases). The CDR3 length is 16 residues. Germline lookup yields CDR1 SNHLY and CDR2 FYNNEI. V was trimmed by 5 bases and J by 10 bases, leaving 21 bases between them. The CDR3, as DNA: TGTGCCAGCAGTTCCGGGGGAGTATTGACCCGATCACCCCTCCACTTT. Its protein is CASSSGGVLTRSPLHF.

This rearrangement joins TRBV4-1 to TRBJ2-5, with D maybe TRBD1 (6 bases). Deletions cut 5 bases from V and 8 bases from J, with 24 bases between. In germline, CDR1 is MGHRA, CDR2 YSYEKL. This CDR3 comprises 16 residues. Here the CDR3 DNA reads TGCGCCAGCAGCTCCATACCTCCGACAGGAAGAAGTACCCAGTACTTC. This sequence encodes CASSSIPPTGRSTQYF.

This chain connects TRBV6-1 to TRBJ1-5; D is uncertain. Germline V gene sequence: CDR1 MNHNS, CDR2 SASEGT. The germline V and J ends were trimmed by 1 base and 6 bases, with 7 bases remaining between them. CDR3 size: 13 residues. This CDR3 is CASSEGRVQPQHF. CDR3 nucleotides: TGTGCCAGCAGTGAAGGGCGGGTTCAGCCCCAGCATTTT.